This T cell receptor (beta chain) was found in a study of blood T cells in healthy people across ages. Through a sample-barcoded 5' primer and a J-beta primer mix, a second PCR was run for about 6 to 11 cycles. Each cDNA molecule carried a tag from a template-switch adaptor that contained 12 random nucleotides. CDR3-containing paired-end reads numbering at least 2.5 million came from each sample. TCRdb independently ran MiXCR on the 5' RACE reads; one entry per CDR3 protein. Counted here are 1.5 million to 2 million distinct CDR3 sequences, roughly 28% occurring once; the ten biggest clones make up 7.7%. This CDR3 has 14 residues. Per germline, CDR1 DFQATT and CDR2 SNEGSKA (reference sequence). V lost 6 bases to trimming and J lost 13 bases, with 25 bases between them. Study-wide results and limits: Because sorting was not performed, PBMCs prevented conclusive naive versus antigen-experienced comparison. CMV status of donors was not determined, possibly confounding expanded clonotype changes.

This clonotype was seen once. Its target is unknown. The sequenced sample consisted of blood. The V call is TRBV20-1, the J call TRBJ2-4; D is unclear. This TCR came from a woman aged 30 to 39 in good health. CDR3 loop: CSAQLIAAYNEQYF. The CDR3 nucleotides are TGCAGTGCCCAACTCATTGCAGCTTACAATGAGCAGTACTTC.